These T cell receptor beta chains were read from a single sample in a study of a mutant IDH1 vaccine in newly diagnosed glioma. The repertoire was sequenced with immunoSEQ multiplex PCR; TCRdb's copy has only in-frame clones and lacks some. The repertoire includes under 150,000 clones, approximately 87% of them detected once, and 0.55% to 0.7% sits in the top ten. No antigens are known for them. The sample in question was PBMCs, obtained from a glioma patient whose treatment included an IDH1 peptide vaccine. The receptors were sampled from a woman aged 50 to 60 with glioma. CDR3s include the opening cysteine and the closing phenylalanine or tryptophan. A D gene is named only where the DNA matches it firmly. Only part of the rows carry a size: once, few, many, or a class if the clone is expanded.

j_call	d_call	v_call	clone_size	cdr3_nt	cdr3_aa
TRBJ2-1	NA	TRBV5-1	NA	TGCGCCAGCAGCTTGGGGTCCAATGAGCAGTTCTTC	CASSLGSNEQFF
TRBJ2-7	TRBD1	TRBV11-2	NA	TGTGCCCCAGGTAGTGAGCAGGGGGCAGTTTCCTACGAGCAGTACTTC	CAPGSEQGAVSYEQYF
TRBJ1-3	NA	TRBV6-5	NA	TGTGCCAGCAGTTACGTAGCGGAGAGCTCTGGAAACACCATATATTTT	CASSYVAESSGNTIYF
TRBJ1-5	NA	TRBV5-1	NA	TGCGCCAGCAGCTTGGGAGGGGACAGCAATCAGCCCCAGCATTTT	CASSLGGDSNQPQHF
TRBJ1-2	NA	TRBV14	few	TGTGCCAGCAGCCATGGACCGACCTATGGCTACACCTTC	CASSHGPTYGYTF
TRBJ1-2	TRBD1	TRBV2	few	TGTGCCAGCAGGCCTCGGACAGGAATTGGCTACACCTTC	CASRPRTGIGYTF
TRBJ1-2	TRBD1	TRBV29-1	NA	TGCAGCGTTGAAAGGGACAGCTATGGCTACACCTTC	CSVERDSYGYTF
TRBJ2-5	TRBD2	TRBV5-4	NA	TGTGCCAGCAGCGGCCCGGGACTAGGGGCTGAGACCCAGTACTTC	CASSGPGLGAETQYF
TRBJ1-2	TRBD1	TRBV5-1	once	TGCGCCAGCAGCCCGGGACAGGGTTTATCGGGGGGCTACACCTTC	CASSPGQGLSGGYTF
TRBJ1-1	NA	TRBV9	NA	TGTGCCAGCACCCCTGGGGGGTCGGGCACTGAAGCTTTCTTT	CASTPGGSGTEAFF
TRBJ2-1	NA	TRBV9	NA	TGTGCCAGCAGCGCCTCAGGGGCCCTCAATGAGCAGTTCTTC	CASSASGALNEQFF
TRBJ2-7	NA	TRBV2	NA	TGTGCCAGCAGTTCCCAGGGTTCGGGCTACGAGCAGTACTTC	CASSSQGSGYEQYF
TRBJ2-1	NA	TRBV28	NA	TGTGCCAGCAGTTTCTTAAGGACTGGGCAATATGAGCAGTTCTTC	CASSFLRTGQYEQFF
TRBJ1-2	NA	TRBV7-9	NA	TGTGCCAGCAGCTTAGCATCTAACTATGGCTACACCTTC	CASSLASNYGYTF
TRBJ2-2	TRBD2	TRBV6-5	NA	TGTGCCAGCAGCCCACTAGCGGGAGATGGGGGGGAGCTGTTTTTT	CASSPLAGDGGELFF
TRBJ1-5	NA	TRBV19	NA	TGTGCCAGTAGTATAACCCAGGGTGGTCAGCCCCAGCATTTT	CASSITQGGQPQHF
TRBJ2-4	NA	TRBV5-1	NA	TGCGCCAGCAATCGGGACCCCGGGGAACACATTCAGTACTTC	CASNRDPGEHIQYF
TRBJ2-6	NA	TRBV7-9	NA	TGTGCCAGCAGCTGGGGAGGTAGTTCTGGGGCCAACGTCCTGACTTTC	CASSWGGSSGANVLTF
TRBJ2-7	NA	TRBV5-4	NA	TGTGCCAGCAGCTTGGACAGGACCTACGAGCAGTACTTC	CASSLDRTYEQYF
TRBJ2-7	NA	TRBV28	NA	TGTGCCAGCAGTTTAGCGACTGCCACCTACGAGCAGTACTTC	CASSLATATYEQYF
TRBJ2-6	NA	TRBV2	NA	TGTGCCAGCAGTCGCTCCGGCGGGGCCAACGTCCTGACTTTC	CASSRSGGANVLTF
TRBJ2-3	NA	TRBV10-2	NA	TGCGCCAGCGCGACAGGTGGTAGGCCAGATACGCAGTATTTT	CASATGGRPDTQYF
TRBJ1-5	TRBD1	TRBV10-2	NA	TGCGCCAGCAGGAGGGACAGGAGAAGCAATCAGCCCCAGCATTTT	CASRRDRRSNQPQHF
TRBJ1-2	TRBD1	TRBV28	NA	TGTGCCAGCAGTTTATCGAGGGGGCCCTATGGCTACACCTTC	CASSLSRGPYGYTF
TRBJ2-5	NA	TRBV5-6	once	TGTGCCAGCAGCTTGAGGCGGGACGGGTCCCAGTACTTC	CASSLRRDGSQYF
TRBJ1-1	NA	TRBV10-3	NA	TGTGCCATCAGTGAGTCGAGGAGCGGCACTGAAGCTTTCTTT	CAISESRSGTEAFF
TRBJ2-1	NA	TRBV11-3	NA	TGTGCCAGCAGCCCCGACGGGGATTACAATGAGCAGTTCTTC	CASSPDGDYNEQFF
TRBJ2-7	NA	TRBV29-1	NA	TGCAGCGTTGATGACGGCGAAGGGATCTACGAGCAGTACTTC	CSVDDGEGIYEQYF
TRBJ2-3	TRBD2	TRBV5-4	NA	TGTGCCAGCAGCCTCGGGACTAGCGGGAATAAAGATACGCAGTATTTT	CASSLGTSGNKDTQYF
TRBJ2-3	TRBD2	TRBV27	NA	TGTGCCAGCAGTTTGAGCGGGAGGCTAGCAGATACGCAGTATTTT	CASSLSGRLADTQYF
TRBJ2-7	TRBD2	TRBV28	NA	TGTGCCAGCAGTTTAGGGACTAGCAACGACGAGCAGTACTTC	CASSLGTSNDEQYF
TRBJ2-1	TRBD2	TRBV11-2	NA	TGTGCCAGCAGCTTAGAACGTAAGCGGGAGGGCTCCTACAATGAGCAGTTCTTC	CASSLERKREGSYNEQFF
TRBJ2-3	NA	TRBV10-1	once	TGCGCCAGCAGTGAGGTACGCGCCTCGGATACGCAGTATTTT	CASSEVRASDTQYF
TRBJ1-4	NA	TRBV6-1	NA	TGTGCCAGCAGTGAAATTGGGGAAGGGGCTAATGAAAAACTGTTTTTT	CASSEIGEGANEKLFF
TRBJ1-1	NA	TRBV19	NA	TGTGCCAGTACCACCGGGACTGTTATGAACACTGAAGCTTTCTTT	CASTTGTVMNTEAFF
TRBJ2-6	NA	TRBV13	NA	TGTGCCAGCAGCTTAGAGGGGTCTGGGGCCAACGTCCTGACTTTC	CASSLEGSGANVLTF
TRBJ2-3	NA	TRBV5-4	NA	TGTGCCAGTACCCGGGGGAGCACAGATACGCAGTATTTT	CASTRGSTDTQYF
TRBJ2-1	NA	TRBV19	once	TGTGCCAGTAGTATCAGACTGCGGGCAGACTACAATGAGCAGTTCTTC	CASSIRLRADYNEQFF
TRBJ2-3	TRBD2	TRBV6-5	NA	TGTGCCAGCAGTGGGACTAGGAAAGATACGCAGTATTTT	CASSGTRKDTQYF
TRBJ2-7	NA	TRBV30	few	TGTGCCTGGAGTCCCTGGCAAGGTAGCTGGACCTACGAGCAGTACTTC	CAWSPWQGSWTYEQYF
TRBJ1-1	NA	TRBV11-3	NA	TGTGCCAGCAGCTTAACACCGAACACTGAAGCTTTCTTT	CASSLTPNTEAFF
TRBJ1-3	TRBD1	TRBV18	NA	TGTGCCAGCTCACCCGCCCCGGGACAGGGTACCTCTGGAAACACCATATATTTT	CASSPAPGQGTSGNTIYF
TRBJ2-7	TRBD1	TRBV5-1	NA	TGCGCCAGCAGCTTAGTGACAGGGGGAAACTACGAGCAGTACTTC	CASSLVTGGNYEQYF
TRBJ2-7	NA	TRBV18	NA	TGTGCCAGCTCACTGTCAGAGGTCCAAGGATCCTACGAGCAGTACTTC	CASSLSEVQGSYEQYF
TRBJ2-1	TRBD2	TRBV6-5	NA	TGTGCCAGCAGAGTAGCGGGACGCTACAATGAGCAGTTCTTC	CASRVAGRYNEQFF
TRBJ2-3	TRBD2	TRBV29-1	NA	TGCAGCGTTGGGACTAGCGGGGGCCCAGATACGCAGTATTTT	CSVGTSGGPDTQYF
TRBJ1-1	NA	TRBV5-4	NA	TGTGCCAGCAGCCAGATCGACATCCTGAACACTGAAGCTTTCTTT	CASSQIDILNTEAFF
TRBJ1-2	TRBD1	TRBV5-1	NA	TGCGCCAGCATCGAAGGGACAGGGGGCTGGAACATCGGGAGCGGCTACACCTTC	CASIEGTGGWNIGSGYTF
TRBJ2-5	NA	TRBV27	NA	TGTGCCAGCAGGGGCACTGGGACGGGGGAGACCCAGTACTTC	CASRGTGTGETQYF
TRBJ1-5	NA	TRBV27	once	TGTGCCAGCAGTTCAGACAGCCATCAGCCCCAGCATTTT	CASSSDSHQPQHF
TRBJ2-6	NA	TRBV5-1	NA	TGCGCCAGCAGCTCCCGGGCCAACGTCCTGACTTTC	CASSSRANVLTF
TRBJ2-4	NA	TRBV28	NA	TGTGCCAGCAGTCCCGATCTAGCCAAAAACATTCAGTACTTC	CASSPDLAKNIQYF
TRBJ2-3	TRBD1	TRBV6-6	NA	TGTGCCAGCAGTTACGGACAGGGCGCAGATACGCAGTATTTT	CASSYGQGADTQYF